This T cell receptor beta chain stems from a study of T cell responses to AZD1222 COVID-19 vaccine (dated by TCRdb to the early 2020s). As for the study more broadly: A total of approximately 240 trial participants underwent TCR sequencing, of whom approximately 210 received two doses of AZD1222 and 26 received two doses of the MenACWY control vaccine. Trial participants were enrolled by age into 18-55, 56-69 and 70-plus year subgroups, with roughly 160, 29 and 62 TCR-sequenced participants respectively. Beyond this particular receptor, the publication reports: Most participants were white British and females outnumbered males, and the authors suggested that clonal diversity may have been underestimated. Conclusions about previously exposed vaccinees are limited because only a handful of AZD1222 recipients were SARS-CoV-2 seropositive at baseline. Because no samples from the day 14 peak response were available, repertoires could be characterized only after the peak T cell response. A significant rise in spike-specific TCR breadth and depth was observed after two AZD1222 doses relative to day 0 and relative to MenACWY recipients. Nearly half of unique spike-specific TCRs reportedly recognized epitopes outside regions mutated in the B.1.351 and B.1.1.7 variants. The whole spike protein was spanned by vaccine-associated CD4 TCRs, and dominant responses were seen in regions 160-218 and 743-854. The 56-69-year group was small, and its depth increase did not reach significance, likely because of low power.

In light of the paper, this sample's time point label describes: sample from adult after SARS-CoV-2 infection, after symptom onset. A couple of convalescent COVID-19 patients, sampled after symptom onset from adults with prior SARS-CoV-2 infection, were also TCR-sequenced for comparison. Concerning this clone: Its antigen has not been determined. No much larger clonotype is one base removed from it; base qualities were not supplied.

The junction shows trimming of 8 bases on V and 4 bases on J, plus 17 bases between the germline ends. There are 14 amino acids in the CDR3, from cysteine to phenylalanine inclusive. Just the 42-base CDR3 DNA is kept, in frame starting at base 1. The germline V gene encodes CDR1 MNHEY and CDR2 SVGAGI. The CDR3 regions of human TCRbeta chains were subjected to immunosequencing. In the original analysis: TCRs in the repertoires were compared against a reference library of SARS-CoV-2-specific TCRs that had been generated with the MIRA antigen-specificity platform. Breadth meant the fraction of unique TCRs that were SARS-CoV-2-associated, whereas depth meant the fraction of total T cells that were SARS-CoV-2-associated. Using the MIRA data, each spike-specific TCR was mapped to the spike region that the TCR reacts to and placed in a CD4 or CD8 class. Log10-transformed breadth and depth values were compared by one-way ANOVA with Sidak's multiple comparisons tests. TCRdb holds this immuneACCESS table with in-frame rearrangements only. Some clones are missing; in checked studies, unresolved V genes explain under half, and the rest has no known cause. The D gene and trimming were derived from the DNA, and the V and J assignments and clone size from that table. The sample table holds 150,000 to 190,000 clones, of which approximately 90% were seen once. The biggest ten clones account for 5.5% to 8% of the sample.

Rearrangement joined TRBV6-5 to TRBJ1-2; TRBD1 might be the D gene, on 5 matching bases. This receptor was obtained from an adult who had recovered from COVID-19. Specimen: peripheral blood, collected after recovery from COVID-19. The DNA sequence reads TGTGCCAGCGGCCGGCGTAAGGGGCTCTATGGCTACACCTTC. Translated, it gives CASGRRKGLYGYTF.